This TCR beta chain comes out of a study of breast tumors, draining lymph nodes, adjacent tissues. Points from the study as a whole: Tumor T cell lymph node origin was a supported hypothesis, not proven. Compared with lymph nodes, tumors were less diverse; compared with nontumor tissue, more. Luminal-like breast cancer showed significantly greater tumor-nontumor repertoire similarity than basal-like breast cancer did. Most tumor T cells seemingly derive from lymph node, then expand in tumor.

One entry per CDR3 protein results from TCRdb running MiXCR on the multiplex PCR reads. The table has over 200,000 distinct CDR3 sequences, 30% to 35% seen once; the top ten hold about 3.9%. This CDR3 region has 13 residues. Germline values: CDR1 SGHAT, CDR2 FQNNGV. Between the trimmed V and J ends, which lost 1 base and 9 bases, there was a span of 10 bases. A remark on this clonotype: Its cognate antigen is unknown.

Axillary draining lymph nodes of breast cancer patients supplied the node samples. The receptor was derived from a female donor with breast cancer. Some clones in this sample may be carry-over from other donors' samples. V and J are TRBV11-2 and TRBJ2-1, with D possibly being TRBD1 or TRBD2 (5 bases each). Sequenced material: axillary lymph node tissue. CDR3 sequence reads: CASSLVRGTEQFF. DNA for the CDR3: TGTGCCAGCAGCTTAGTCAGAGGGACTGAGCAGTTCTTC.